This TCR beta chain was captured by sequencing in a study of blood T cell repertoires in COVID-19. This clone came up a few times. The CDR3 sequence is 19 residues long. The germline gives CDR1 MDHEN, CDR2 SYDVKM. J lost 4 bases, V lost 3 bases, and 14 bases had no gene match. Profiled with immunoSEQ multiplex PCR; TCRdb holds only in-frame clones, not every one. The sample carries around 200,000 clones, roughly 90% recorded once. Source material: PBMCs or T cells enriched from blood (not recorded which). The rearrangement joins TRBV28 to TRBJ2-1, with 11 bases lining up with TRBD2. The TCR was taken from a woman in her twenties or thirties who had been exposed to COVID-19. CDR3 sequence: CASSFVARASGGLYNEQFF. The CDR3 region has the DNA TGTGCCAGCAGTTTTGTGGCTAGGGCTAGCGGGGGGTTGTACAATGAGCAGTTCTTC. Using reference TRBV28 and TRBJ2-1 for the parts outside the CDR3, the full variable domain is DVKVTQSSRYLVKRTGEKVFLECVQDMDHENMFWYRQDPGLGLRLIYFSYDVKMKEKGDIPEGYSVSREKKERFSLILESASTNQTSMYLCASSFVARASGGLYNEQFFGPGTRLTVL.